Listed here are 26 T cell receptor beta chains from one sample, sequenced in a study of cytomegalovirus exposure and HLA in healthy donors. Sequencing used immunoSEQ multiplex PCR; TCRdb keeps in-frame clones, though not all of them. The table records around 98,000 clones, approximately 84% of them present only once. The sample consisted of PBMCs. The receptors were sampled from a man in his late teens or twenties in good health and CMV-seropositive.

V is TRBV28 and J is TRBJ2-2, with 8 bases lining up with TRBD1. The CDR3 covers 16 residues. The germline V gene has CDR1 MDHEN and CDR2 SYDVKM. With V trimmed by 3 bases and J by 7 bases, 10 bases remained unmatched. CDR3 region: CASSFWAGGRGGELFF. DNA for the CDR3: TGTGCCAGCAGTTTTTGGGCAGGGGGCCGAGGCGGGGAGCTGTTTTTT.

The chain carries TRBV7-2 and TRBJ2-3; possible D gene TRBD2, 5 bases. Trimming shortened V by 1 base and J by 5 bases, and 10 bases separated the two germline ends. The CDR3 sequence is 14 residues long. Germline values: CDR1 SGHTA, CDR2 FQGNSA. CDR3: CASSLGLSRDTQYF. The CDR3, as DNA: TGTGCCAGCAGCTTAGGACTATCCCGAGATACGCAGTATTTT.

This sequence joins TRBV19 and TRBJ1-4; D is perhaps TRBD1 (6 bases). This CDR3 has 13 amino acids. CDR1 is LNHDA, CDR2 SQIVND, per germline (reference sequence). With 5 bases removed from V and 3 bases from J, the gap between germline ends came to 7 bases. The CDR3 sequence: CASSEGANEKLFF. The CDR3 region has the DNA TGTGCCAGTAGTGAGGGGGCTAATGAAAAACTGTTTTTT.

CDR3 residues: CASSTSRGMNTEAFF. The CDR3 coding sequence is TGTGCCAGCAGCACATCCAGGGGTATGAACACTGAAGCTTTCTTT. This chain links TRBV6-5 with TRBJ1-1, with D possibly TRBD1 on 6 matching bases. The germline V gene has CDR1 MNHEY and CDR2 SVGAGI. The CDR3 spans 15 residues. Trimming stripped 6 bases from V and 0 bases from J, with 14 bases between.

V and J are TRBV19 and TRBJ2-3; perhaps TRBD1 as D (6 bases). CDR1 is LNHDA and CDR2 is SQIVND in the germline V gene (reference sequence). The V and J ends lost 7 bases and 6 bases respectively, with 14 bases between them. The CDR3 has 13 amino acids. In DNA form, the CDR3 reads TGTGCCAGTAATCAGGGGCACACGGATACGCAGTATTTT. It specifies CASNQGHTDTQYF.

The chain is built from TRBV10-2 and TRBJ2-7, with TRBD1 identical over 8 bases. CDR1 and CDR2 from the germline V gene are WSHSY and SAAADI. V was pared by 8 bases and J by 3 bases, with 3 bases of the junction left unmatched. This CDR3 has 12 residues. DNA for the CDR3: TGCGCCAGCCGGGACAGGTTCTACGAGCAGTACTTC. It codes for CASRDRFYEQYF.

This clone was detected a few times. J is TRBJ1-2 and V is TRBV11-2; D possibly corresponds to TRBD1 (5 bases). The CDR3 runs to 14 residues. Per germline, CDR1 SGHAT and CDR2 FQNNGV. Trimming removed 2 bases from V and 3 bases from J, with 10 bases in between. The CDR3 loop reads CASSLQGGDYGYTF. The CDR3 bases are TGTGCCAGCAGCTTACAGGGTGGCGACTATGGCTACACCTTC.

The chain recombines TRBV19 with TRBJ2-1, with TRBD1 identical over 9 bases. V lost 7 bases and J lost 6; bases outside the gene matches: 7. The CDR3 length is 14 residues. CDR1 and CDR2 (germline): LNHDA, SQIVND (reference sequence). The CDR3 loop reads CASIGTGPPNEQFF. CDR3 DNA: TGTGCCAGTATAGGGACAGGGCCTCCCAATGAGCAGTTCTTC.

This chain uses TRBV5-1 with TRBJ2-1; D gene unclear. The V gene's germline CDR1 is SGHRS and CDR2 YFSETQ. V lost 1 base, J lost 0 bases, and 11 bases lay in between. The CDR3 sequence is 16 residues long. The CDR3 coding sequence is TGCGCCAGCAGCTTGCGAGGCTACGGCTCCTACAATGAGCAGTTCTTC. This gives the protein CASSLRGYGSYNEQFF.

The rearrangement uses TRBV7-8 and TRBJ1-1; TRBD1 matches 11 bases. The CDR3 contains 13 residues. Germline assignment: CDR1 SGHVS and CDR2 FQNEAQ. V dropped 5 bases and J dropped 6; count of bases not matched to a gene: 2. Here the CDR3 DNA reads TGTGCCAGCAGCACGGGACAGGGGGCTGAAGCTTTCTTT. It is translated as CASSTGQGAEAFF.

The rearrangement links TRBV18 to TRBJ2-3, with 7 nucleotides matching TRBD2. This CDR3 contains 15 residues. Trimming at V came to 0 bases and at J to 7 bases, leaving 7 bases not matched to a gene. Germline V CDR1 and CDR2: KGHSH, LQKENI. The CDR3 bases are TGTGCCAGCTCACCACCGGCTAGCGGAGGGAATACGCAGTATTTT. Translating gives CASSPPASGGNTQYF.

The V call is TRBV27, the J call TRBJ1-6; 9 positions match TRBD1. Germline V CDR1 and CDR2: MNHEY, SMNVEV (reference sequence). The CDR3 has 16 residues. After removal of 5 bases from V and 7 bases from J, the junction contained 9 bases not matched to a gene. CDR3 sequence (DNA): TGTGCCAGCAGTCCCCCTCCGGGACAGGGCAATTCACCCCTCCACTTT. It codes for CASSPPPGQGNSPLHF.

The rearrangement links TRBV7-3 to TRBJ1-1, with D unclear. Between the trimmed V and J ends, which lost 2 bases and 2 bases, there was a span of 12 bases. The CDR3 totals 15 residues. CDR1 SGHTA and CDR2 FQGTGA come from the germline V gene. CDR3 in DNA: TGTGCCAGCAGCTTATGGGGAGGAACAAACACTGAAGCTTTCTTT. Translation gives CASSLWGGTNTEAFF.

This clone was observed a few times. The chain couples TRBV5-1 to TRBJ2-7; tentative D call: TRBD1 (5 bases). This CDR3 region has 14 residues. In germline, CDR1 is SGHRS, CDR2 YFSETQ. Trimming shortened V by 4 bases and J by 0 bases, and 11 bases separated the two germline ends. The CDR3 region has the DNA TGCGCCAGCAGCGTAGACAGTGACTCCTACGAGCAGTACTTC. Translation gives CASSVDSDSYEQYF.

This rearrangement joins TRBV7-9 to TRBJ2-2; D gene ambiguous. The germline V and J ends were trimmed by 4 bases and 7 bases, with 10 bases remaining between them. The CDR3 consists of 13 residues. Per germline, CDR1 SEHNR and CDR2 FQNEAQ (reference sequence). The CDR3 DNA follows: TGTGCCAGCAGCTATAATCTTATCGGGGAGCTGTTTTTT. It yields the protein CASSYNLIGELFF.

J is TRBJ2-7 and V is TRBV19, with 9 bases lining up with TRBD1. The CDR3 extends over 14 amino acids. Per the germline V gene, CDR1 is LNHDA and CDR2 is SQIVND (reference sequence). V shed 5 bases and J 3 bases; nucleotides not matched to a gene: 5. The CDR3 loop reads CASSSWTGDYEQYF. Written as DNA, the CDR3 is TGTGCCAGTAGTTCATGGACAGGGGACTACGAGCAGTACTTC.

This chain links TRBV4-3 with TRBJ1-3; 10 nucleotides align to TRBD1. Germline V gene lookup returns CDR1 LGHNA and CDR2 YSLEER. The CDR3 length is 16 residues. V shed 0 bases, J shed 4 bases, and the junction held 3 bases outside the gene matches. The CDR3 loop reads CASSQDGQGVGNTIYF. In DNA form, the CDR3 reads TGCGCCAGCAGCCAAGATGGACAGGGGGTCGGAAACACCATATATTTT.

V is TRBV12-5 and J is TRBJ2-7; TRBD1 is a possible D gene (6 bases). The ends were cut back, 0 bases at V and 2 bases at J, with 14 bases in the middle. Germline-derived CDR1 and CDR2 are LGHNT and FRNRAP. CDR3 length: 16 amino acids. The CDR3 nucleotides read TGTGCTAGTGGTTTGGTCCGGGACACCTCAACCTACGAGCAGTACTTC. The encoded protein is CASGLVRDTSTYEQYF. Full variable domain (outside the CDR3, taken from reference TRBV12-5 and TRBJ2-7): DARVTQTPRHKVTEMGQEVTMRCQPILGHNTVFWYRQTMMQGLELLAYFRNRAPLDDSGMPKDRFSAEMPDATLATLKIQPSEPRDSAVYFCASGLVRDTSTYEQYFGPGTRLTVT.

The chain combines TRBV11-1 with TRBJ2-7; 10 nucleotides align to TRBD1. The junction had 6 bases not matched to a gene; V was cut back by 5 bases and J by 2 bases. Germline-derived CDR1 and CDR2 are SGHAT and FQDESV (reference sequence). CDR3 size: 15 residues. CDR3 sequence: CASSVGTGETYEQYF. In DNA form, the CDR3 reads TGTGCCAGCAGCGTAGGGACAGGGGAAACCTACGAGCAGTACTTC. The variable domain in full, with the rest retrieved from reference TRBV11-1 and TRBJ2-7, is EAEVAQSPRYKITEKSQAVAFWCDPISGHATLYWYRQILGQGPELLVQFQDESVVDDSQLPKDRFSAERLKGVDSTLKIQPAELGDSAMYLCASSVGTGETYEQYFGPGTRLTVT.

In nucleotides, the CDR3 is TGTGCCAGAAGCTTGGTGGTCCGGGGGGCGAACTATGGCTACACCTTC. Translation: CARSLVVRGANYGYTF. The chain is built from TRBV5-3 and TRBJ1-2, with TRBD1 as a possible D gene (6 bases). TRBV5-3 is an ORF; its function is uncertain. The V and J ends lost 0 bases and 2 bases respectively, with 14 bases between them. The CDR3 is 16 amino acids.

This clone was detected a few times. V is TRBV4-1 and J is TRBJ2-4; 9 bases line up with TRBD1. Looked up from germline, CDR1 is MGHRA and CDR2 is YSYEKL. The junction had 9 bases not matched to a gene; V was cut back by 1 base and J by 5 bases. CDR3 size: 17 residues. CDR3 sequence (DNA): TGCGCCAGCAGCCAAGGGCCGGGACAGGGTACCCAAAACATTCAGTACTTC. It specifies CASSQGPGQGTQNIQYF.

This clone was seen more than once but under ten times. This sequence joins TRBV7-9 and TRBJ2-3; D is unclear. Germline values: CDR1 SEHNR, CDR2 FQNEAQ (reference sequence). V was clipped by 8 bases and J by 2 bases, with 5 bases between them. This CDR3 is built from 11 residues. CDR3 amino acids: CASEPTDTQYF. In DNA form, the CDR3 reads TGTGCCAGCGAGCCCACAGATACGCAGTATTTT.

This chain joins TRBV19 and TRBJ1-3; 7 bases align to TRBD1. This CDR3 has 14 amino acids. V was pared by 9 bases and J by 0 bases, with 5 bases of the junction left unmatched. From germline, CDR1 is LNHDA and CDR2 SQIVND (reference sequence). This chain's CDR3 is CASRQGVSGNTIYF. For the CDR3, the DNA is TGTGCCAGCAGACAGGGCGTCTCTGGAAACACCATATATTTT.

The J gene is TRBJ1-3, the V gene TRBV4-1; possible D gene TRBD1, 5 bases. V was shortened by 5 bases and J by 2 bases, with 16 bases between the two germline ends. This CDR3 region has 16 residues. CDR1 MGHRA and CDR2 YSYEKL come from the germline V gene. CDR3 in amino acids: CASSISTGLPGNTIYF. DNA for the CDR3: TGCGCCAGCAGCATCTCCACAGGTCTCCCTGGAAACACCATATATTTT.

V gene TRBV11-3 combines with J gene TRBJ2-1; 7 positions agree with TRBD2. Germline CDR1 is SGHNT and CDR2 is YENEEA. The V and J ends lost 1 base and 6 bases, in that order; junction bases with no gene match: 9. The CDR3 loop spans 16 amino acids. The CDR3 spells CASSLGPTSRSNEQFF. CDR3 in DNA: TGTGCCAGCAGCTTAGGTCCGACTAGCAGGAGCAATGAGCAGTTCTTC.

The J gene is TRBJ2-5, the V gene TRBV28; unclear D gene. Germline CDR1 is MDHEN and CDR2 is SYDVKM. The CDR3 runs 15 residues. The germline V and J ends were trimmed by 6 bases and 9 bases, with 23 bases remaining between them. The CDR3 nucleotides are TGTGCCAGCAGGAGTTACATCCAGAGCCGGGTTTCCCAGTACTTC. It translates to CASRSYIQSRVSQYF.